Following are 5 T cell receptor beta chains from one sample sequenced in a study of cytomegalovirus exposure and HLA in healthy donors. The study ran its PCR with 60 Vbeta and 13 Jbeta primers. Assay used: immunoSEQ multiplex PCR; TCRdb lists only in-frame clones, some missing. The sample includes approximately 190,000 clones, 80% to 85% of them seen just once. The specimen sequenced was PBMCs. The receptor set was obtained from a woman aged 18-29 years in good health and CMV-seronegative.

The chain employs TRBV15 and TRBJ2-1; 10 bases line up with TRBD2. Germline lookup yields CDR1 LNHNV and CDR2 YYDKDF (reference sequence). This CDR3 spans 14 amino acids. The V segment lost 1 base and the J segment 8 bases; nucleotides outside the gene matches: 2. The CDR3 coding sequence is TGTGCCACCAGCAGAGCCCTAGCGGGAGATGAGCAGTTCTTC. This gives the protein CATSRALAGDEQFF.

The chain joins TRBV6-5 to TRBJ1-3, with 8 bases that match TRBD1. The germline gives CDR1 MNHEY, CDR2 SVGAGI. Trimming took 2 bases from V and 2 from J; bases not matched to a gene: 2. The CDR3 extends over 15 amino acids. CDR3 amino acids: CASSYGQGPGNTIYF. The DNA of the CDR3 is TGTGCCAGCAGTTACGGACAGGGACCTGGAAACACCATATATTTT.

The chain combines TRBV28 with TRBJ2-7; maybe TRBD1 (6 bases). This CDR3 is 14 amino acids long. V gave up 7 bases and J gave up 3 bases, with 16 bases separating them. Germline V gene lookup returns CDR1 MDHEN and CDR2 SYDVKM. CDR3 bases: TGTGCCAGCACCTCGAACAGGGAGTTCTACGAGCAGTACTTC. This encodes CASTSNREFYEQYF.

The chain employs TRBV6-7 and TRBJ2-7; D gene ambiguous. TRBV6-7 is placed among ORFs of uncertain function. The ends were cut back, 7 bases at V and 5 bases at J, with 9 bases in the middle. CDR3 length equals 11 residues. CDR3 residues: CASTPYNEQYF. CDR3 bases: TGTGCCAGCACCCCGTATAACGAGCAGTACTTC.

The CDR3 DNA sequence: TGTGCCAGCAGCATTGACAGGGTAGGAGATGAAGCTTTCTTT. This translates into CASSIDRVGDEAFF. This chain links TRBV7-9 with TRBJ1-1; 7 bases match TRBD1. Per the germline V gene, CDR1 is SEHNR and CDR2 is FQNEAQ (reference sequence). The CDR3 extends over 14 amino acids. The ends lost 5 bases at V and 7 bases at J; junction bases unmatched: 10.